Below are 9 T cell receptor beta chains sequenced from a single sample in a study of blood T cell repertoires in COVID-19. Here immunoSEQ multiplex PCR was the method, and the copy in TCRdb shows in-frame clones only, minus some. The sample includes around 290,000 clones, under 90% of them seen just once. Material for sequencing was PBMCs or T cells enriched from blood (not recorded which). Every receptor here comes from a woman aged 40-49 years who had recovered from COVID-19.

The chain has TRBV6-5 and TRBJ1-2; D not certain. Trimming shortened V by 3 bases and J by 2 bases, and 13 bases separated the two germline ends. CDR1 is MNHEY, CDR2 SVGAGI, per germline. The CDR3 totals 15 residues. CDR3 loop: CASSYSLQQNYGYTF. In DNA, the CDR3 is TGTGCCAGCAGTTATTCCCTACAGCAGAACTATGGCTACACCTTC.

This clone was detected once. The V and J genes are TRBV30 and TRBJ1-6; 8 nucleotides agree with TRBD1. Germline-derived CDR1 and CDR2 are GTSNPN and SVGIG (reference sequence). The CDR3 is made up of 13 amino acids. The junction had 7 bases not matched to a gene; V was cut back by 8 bases and J by 7 bases. Here the CDR3 DNA reads TGTGCCAGCCAGGGGGCCTTGAATTCACCCCTCCACTTT. Amino acid sequence: CASQGALNSPLHF.

Notes on this clone: The same CDR3 is also encoded by other DNA sequences in this sample. This chain joins TRBV6-5 and TRBJ1-3; no firm D call. There are 15 residues in the CDR3. CDR1 is MNHEY, CDR2 SVGAGI, per germline. V lost 0 bases and J lost 2, with 8 bases in between. The CDR3 sequence: CASSYSRTPGNTIYF. CDR3 bases: TGTGCCAGCAGTTACTCGAGAACTCCTGGAAACACCATATATTTT.

As for this clone: This specimen includes other DNA sequences encoding the same CDR3. This chain uses TRBV30 with TRBJ1-5; possibly TRBD1 for D (6 bases). V lost 2 bases and J lost 5, with 10 bases in between. The CDR3 loop spans 13 amino acids. Germline lookup yields CDR1 GTSNPN and CDR2 SVGIG (reference sequence). CDR3 bases: TGTGCCTGGAGTAGGGGGAGAGATCAGCCCCAGCATTTT. Translating gives CAWSRGRDQPQHF.

The chain joins TRBV5-1 to TRBJ1-1; 8 nucleotides align to TRBD1. CDR1 is SGHRS and CDR2 is YFSETQ in the germline V gene. The CDR3 length is 16 residues. J gave up 5 bases and V 0 bases, and 9 bases lay outside the gene matches. Here the CDR3 reads CASSLAGTGGGTEAFF. CDR3 in DNA: TGCGCCAGCAGCTTGGCTGGCACAGGGGGAGGAACTGAAGCTTTCTTT.

The rearrangement uses TRBV30 and TRBJ1-2; TRBD1 matches 7 bases. The junction had 7 bases not matched to a gene; V was cut back by 2 bases and J by 1 base. The CDR3 is made up of 15 amino acids. CDR1 and CDR2 from the germline V gene are GTSNPN and SVGIG (reference sequence). CDR3 region: CAWSRRGANNYGYTF. CDR3 coding DNA: TGTGCCTGGAGTCGCAGGGGGGCCAATAACTATGGCTACACCTTC.

This chain joins TRBV5-6 and TRBJ2-5, with 10 nucleotides matching TRBD2. The germline CDR1 and CDR2 sequences are SGHDT and YYEEEE. The CDR3 loop spans 16 amino acids. V lost 4 bases to trimming and J lost 5 bases; unmatched junction nucleotides: 11. CDR3 coding DNA: TGTGCCAGCAGCCCGCGAGGAAGCGGGGGGGTGGAGACCCAGTACTTC. It is translated as CASSPRGSGGVETQYF.

The sample holds a few counts of this clone. The chain couples TRBV2 to TRBJ2-7; D remains unclear. Trimming took 5 bases from V and 0 from J, leaving 11 bases between them. Looked up from germline, CDR1 is SNHLY and CDR2 is FYNNEI. This CDR3 has 14 residues. Written as DNA, the CDR3 is TGTGCCAGCAGTAGGAGTTCAAGCTCCTACGAGCAGTACTTC. Its protein product is CASSRSSSSYEQYF.

The chain couples TRBV20-1 to TRBJ2-7, with TRBD1 as a possible D gene (6 bases). Per germline, CDR1 DFQATT and CDR2 SNEGSKA (reference sequence). The ends were cut back, 5 bases at V and 5 bases at J, with 10 bases in the middle. This CDR3 is built from 11 residues. The CDR3 nucleotides are TGCAGTGCTGGGCAGGGGAACGAGCAGTACTTC. Translated, it gives CSAGQGNEQYF.